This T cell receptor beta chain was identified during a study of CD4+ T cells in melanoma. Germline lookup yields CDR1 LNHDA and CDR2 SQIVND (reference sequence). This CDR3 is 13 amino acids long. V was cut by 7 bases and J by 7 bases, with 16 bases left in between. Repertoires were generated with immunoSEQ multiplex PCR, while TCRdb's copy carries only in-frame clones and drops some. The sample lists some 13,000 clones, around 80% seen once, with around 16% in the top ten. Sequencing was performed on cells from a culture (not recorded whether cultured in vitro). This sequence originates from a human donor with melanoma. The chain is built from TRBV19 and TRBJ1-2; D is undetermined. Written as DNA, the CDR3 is TGTGCCAGTACCATGGGAGGGTGGTTTGGCTACACCTTC. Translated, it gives CASTMGGWFGYTF.